The entry below gives a single TCR beta chain sequence along with its context. One end of the junction does not line up with germline, which may come from a read error. This CDR3 spans 12 amino acids. Germline values: CDR1 MNHEY, CDR2 SVGEGT. This entry belongs to a study of Ad26.COV2.S vaccination and SARS-CoV-2 variants. Study overall: COV1001, an Ad26.COV2.S trial, supplied this vaccine-arm donor. Doses of Ad26.COV2.S were injected into muscle once or twice, 56 days apart.

Sample treatment: 15 to 20 received Ad26.COV2.S at low or high dose, single or two shots; about five received placebo; per-sample allocation not given. Sampling took place 63 days after the first vaccine or placebo injection. An adult donor aged 18-55 years was enrolled in Boston. The data were produced by immunoSEQ multiplex PCR, yet TCRdb's version contains in-frame clones alone and is incomplete. The repertoire consists of 350,000 to 600,000 clones, with roughly nine tenths occurring once and the leading ten covering about 1.5%. The input for sequencing was peripheral blood, taken in a trial of Ad26.COV2.S vaccine versus placebo. The chain couples TRBV6-2 or TRBV6-3 to TRBJ2-7; tentatively, D is TRBD1 (6 bases). The source of this sequence is a person between 18 and 59 years old who received the Ad26.COV2.S COVID-19 vaccine or a placebo. The CDR3 sequence is CASSQPGTLPGF. The CDR3 DNA reads as TGTGCCAGCAGCCAGCCCGGGACACTCCCCGGCTTC.